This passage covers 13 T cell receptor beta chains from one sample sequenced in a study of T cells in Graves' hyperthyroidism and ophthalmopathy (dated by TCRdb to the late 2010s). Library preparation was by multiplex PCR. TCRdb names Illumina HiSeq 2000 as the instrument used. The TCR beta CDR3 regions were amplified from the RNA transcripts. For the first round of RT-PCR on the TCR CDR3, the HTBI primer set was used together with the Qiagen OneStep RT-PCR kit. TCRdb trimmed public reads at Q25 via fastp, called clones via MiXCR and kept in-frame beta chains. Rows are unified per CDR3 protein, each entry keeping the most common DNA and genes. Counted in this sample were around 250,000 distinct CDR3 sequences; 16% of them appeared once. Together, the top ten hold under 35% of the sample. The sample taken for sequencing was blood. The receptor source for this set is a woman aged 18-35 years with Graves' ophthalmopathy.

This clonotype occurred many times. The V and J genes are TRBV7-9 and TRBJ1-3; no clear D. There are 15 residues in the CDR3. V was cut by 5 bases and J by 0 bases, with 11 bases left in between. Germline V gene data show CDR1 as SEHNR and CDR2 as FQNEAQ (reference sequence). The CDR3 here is CASSPPADSGNTIYF. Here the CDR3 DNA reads TGTGCCAGCAGCCCCCCGGCCGACTCTGGAAACACCATATATTTT.

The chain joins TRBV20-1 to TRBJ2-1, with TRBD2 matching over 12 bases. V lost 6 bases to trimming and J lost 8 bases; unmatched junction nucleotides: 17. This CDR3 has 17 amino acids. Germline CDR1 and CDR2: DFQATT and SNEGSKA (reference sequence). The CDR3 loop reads CSAKQTSGSVGVHEQFF. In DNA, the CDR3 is TGCAGTGCAAAACAGACTAGCGGGAGTGTGGGGGTGCATGAGCAGTTCTTC.

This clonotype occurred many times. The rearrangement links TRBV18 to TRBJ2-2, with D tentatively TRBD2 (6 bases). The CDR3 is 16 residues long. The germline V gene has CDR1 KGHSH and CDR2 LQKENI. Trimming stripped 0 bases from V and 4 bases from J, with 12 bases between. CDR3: CASSPPSGGGTGELFF. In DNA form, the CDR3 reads TGTGCCAGCTCACCACCTAGCGGCGGTGGCACCGGGGAGCTGTTTTTT.

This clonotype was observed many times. DNA of the CDR3: TGTGCCAGCAGCCAAACCGGGACCTACCAGGGAGAGCAGTACTTC. This codes for CASSQTGTYQGEQYF. The chain carries TRBV27 and TRBJ2-7, with D perhaps being TRBD1 or TRBD2 (5 bases each). The V gene's germline CDR1 is MNHEY and CDR2 SMNVEV (reference sequence). The CDR3 has 15 amino acids. Trimming shortened V by 6 bases and J by 7 bases, and 22 bases separated the two germline ends.

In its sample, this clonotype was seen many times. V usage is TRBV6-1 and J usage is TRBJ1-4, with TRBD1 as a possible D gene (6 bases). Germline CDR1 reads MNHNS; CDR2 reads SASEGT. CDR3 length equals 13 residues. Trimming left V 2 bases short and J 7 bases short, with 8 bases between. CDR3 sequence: CASSETGIEKLFF. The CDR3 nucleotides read TGTGCCAGCAGTGAAACAGGGATTGAAAAACTGTTTTTT.

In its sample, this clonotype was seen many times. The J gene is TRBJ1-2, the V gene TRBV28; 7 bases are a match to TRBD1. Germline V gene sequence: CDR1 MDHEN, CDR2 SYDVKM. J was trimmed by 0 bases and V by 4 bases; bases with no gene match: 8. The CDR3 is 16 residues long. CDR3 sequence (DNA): TGTGCCAGCAGTTCGGGACAGCTGAGATCTAACTATGGCTACACCTTC. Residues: CASSSGQLRSNYGYTF.

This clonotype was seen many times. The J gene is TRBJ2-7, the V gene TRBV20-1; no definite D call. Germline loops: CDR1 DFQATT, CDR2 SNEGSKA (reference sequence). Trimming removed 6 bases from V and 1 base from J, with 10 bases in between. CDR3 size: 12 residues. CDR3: CSAPFLSYEQYF. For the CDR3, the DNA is TGCAGTGCCCCTTTTTTATCCTACGAGCAGTACTTC.

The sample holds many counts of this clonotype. The CDR3 sequence is CASSFFAGPGWGTEAFF. Here the CDR3 DNA reads TGTGCCAGCAGTTTTTTTGCCGGGCCTGGGTGGGGCACTGAAGCTTTCTTT. The chain has TRBV28 and TRBJ1-1; no clear D gene. The germline gives CDR1 MDHEN, CDR2 SYDVKM. The CDR3 totals 17 residues. Trimming removed 3 bases from V and 4 bases from J, with 21 bases in between.

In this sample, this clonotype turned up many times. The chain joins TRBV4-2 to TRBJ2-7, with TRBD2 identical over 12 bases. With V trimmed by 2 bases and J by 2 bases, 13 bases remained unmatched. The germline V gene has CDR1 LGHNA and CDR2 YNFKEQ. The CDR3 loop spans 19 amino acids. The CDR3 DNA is TGTGCCAGCAGCCAACCGGGACGGGGAAGGACTAGCGGGACCTACGAGCAGTACTTC. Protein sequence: CASSQPGRGRTSGTYEQYF.

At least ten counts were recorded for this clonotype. This CDR3 reads CASSRGPGEQYF. DNA of the CDR3: TGTGCCAGCAGCAGGGGGCCGGGCGAGCAGTACTTC. The V call is TRBV3-1, the J call TRBJ2-7, with 7 nucleotides matching TRBD1. The CDR3 extends over 12 amino acids. Germline CDR1 is LGHDT and CDR2 is YNNKEL (reference sequence). With V trimmed by 5 bases and J by 6 bases, 4 bases remained unmatched.

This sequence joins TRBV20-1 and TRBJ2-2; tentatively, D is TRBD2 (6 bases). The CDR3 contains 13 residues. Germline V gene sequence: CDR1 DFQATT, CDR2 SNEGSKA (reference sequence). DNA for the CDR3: TGCAGCCCCAGCCCGCGGGGCACCGGGGAGCTGTTTTTT. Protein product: CSPSPRGTGELFF.

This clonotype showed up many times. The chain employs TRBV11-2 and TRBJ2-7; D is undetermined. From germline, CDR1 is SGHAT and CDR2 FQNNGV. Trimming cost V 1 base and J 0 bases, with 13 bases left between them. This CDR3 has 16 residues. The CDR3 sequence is CASSLVWTRSSYEQYF. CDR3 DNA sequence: TGTGCCAGCAGCTTAGTGTGGACCAGGAGCTCCTACGAGCAGTACTTC.

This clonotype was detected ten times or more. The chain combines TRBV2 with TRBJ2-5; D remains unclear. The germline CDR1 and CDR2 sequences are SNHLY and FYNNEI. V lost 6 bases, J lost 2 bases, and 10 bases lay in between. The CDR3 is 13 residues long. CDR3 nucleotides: TGTGCCAGCAGGCGCAGTTTTCAAGAGACCCAGTACTTC. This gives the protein CASRRSFQETQYF.